This entry lists 16 T cell receptor beta chains sequenced from one sample in a study of Ad26.COV2.S vaccination and SARS-CoV-2 variants (dated by TCRdb to 2020 to 2023). The receptor library was made with the immunoSEQ multiplex PCR assay. Sourced from immuneACCESS, this table was stored by TCRdb with only in-frame sequences that have V and J called. A share of the clones is absent; for the studies checked, an unresolved V gene accounts for under half, and the remainder has no known explanation. This sample gives just over 350,000 clones in total; about 90% of them show up just once. Together, the top ten hold about 3.9% of the sample. Explained via the paper, the time point label denotes: individuals recovered from natural SARS-CoV-2 infection. This material consisted of peripheral blood, taken after recovery from COVID-19. Receptors were obtained from a human donor who had recovered from COVID-19.

This sequence joins TRBV6-5 and TRBJ2-1, with 11 bases identical to TRBD2. Germline V lookup: CDR1 MNHEY, CDR2 SVGAGI. The CDR3 length is 16 residues. Trimming took 4 bases from V and 3 from J; bases not matched to a gene: 5. CDR3 sequence reads: CASSSLTSGVYNEQFF. The DNA for the CDR3 is TGTGCCAGCAGTTCCCTGACTAGCGGGGTCTACAATGAGCAGTTCTTC.

The rearrangement uses TRBV29-1 and TRBJ2-1, with unresolved D. The V gene lost 5 bases and the J gene lost 7 bases, with 15 bases spanning the gap. The CDR3 is 13 residues long. Germline lookup yields CDR1 SQVTM and CDR2 ANQGSEA. The CDR3: CSVFEPRANEQFF. The CDR3 coding sequence is TGCAGCGTTTTCGAGCCCCGGGCGAATGAGCAGTTCTTC.

This sequence joins TRBV25-1 and TRBJ2-7; D not certain. CDR1 is MGHDK, CDR2 SYGVNS, per germline. This CDR3 comprises 13 residues. V gave up 1 base and J gave up 1 base, with 5 bases separating them. CDR3 sequence (DNA): TGTGCCAGCAGTGAATCAGCATCCTACGAGCAGTACTTC. Protein: CASSESASYEQYF.

The chain couples TRBV6-4 to TRBJ1-2; 9 bases are shared with TRBD1. The CDR3 runs 14 residues. Germline CDR1 is MRHNA and CDR2 is SNTAGT. Trimming removed 5 bases from V and 4 bases from J; junction bases left unmatched: 5. Here the CDR3 reads CASSQDRGSYGYTF. The CDR3 bases are TGTGCCAGCAGTCAGGACAGGGGAAGCTATGGCTACACCTTC.

The rearrangement joins TRBV4-1 to TRBJ2-2; D is ambiguous. Between the trimmed V and J ends, which lost 8 bases and 0 bases, there was a span of 13 bases. The CDR3 spans 15 residues. Germline loops: CDR1 MGHRA, CDR2 YSYEKL. The CDR3 is CASGVFEPNTGELFF. CDR3 nucleotide sequence: TGCGCCAGCGGAGTGTTTGAACCGAACACCGGGGAGCTGTTTTTT.

This chain uses TRBV24-1 with TRBJ2-3; no clear D gene. Trimming left V 3 bases short and J 2 bases short, with 5 bases between. Germline V gene data show CDR1 as KGHDR and CDR2 as SFDVKD. The CDR3 loop spans 13 amino acids. CDR3 nucleotides: TGTGCCACCAGTGATGCGAACACAGATACGCAGTATTTT. It encodes CATSDANTDTQYF.

The chain is built from TRBV5-1 and TRBJ1-2; no firm D call. V was shortened by 1 base and J by 6 bases, with 16 bases between the two germline ends. This CDR3 spans 15 amino acids. Germline V lookup: CDR1 SGHRS, CDR2 YFSETQ. The CDR3 DNA is TGCGCCAGCAGCTTGACCGGCTGGGTCCAAGATGGCTACACCTTC. Its translation is CASSLTGWVQDGYTF.

The chain carries TRBV6-4 and TRBJ2-3; TRBD1 is a possible D gene (5 bases). Germline loops: CDR1 MRHNA, CDR2 SNTAGT. Trimming removed 6 bases from V and 6 bases from J, with 13 bases in between. The CDR3 covers 13 residues. The CDR3 DNA sequence: TGTGCCAGCAGCCAGGGTCTGTGGGATACGCAGTATTTT. Its protein is CASSQGLWDTQYF.

This sequence joins TRBV19 and TRBJ1-5, with 7 nucleotides matching TRBD1. The J segment lost 4 bases and the V segment lost 7 bases, leaving 7 bases of the junction unmatched. Germline values: CDR1 LNHDA, CDR2 SQIVND (reference sequence). The CDR3 length is 14 residues. CDR3 region: CASKGGQVNQPQHF. The CDR3 bases are TGTGCCAGTAAAGGGGGCCAGGTGAATCAGCCCCAGCATTTT.

This clone was seen once. This chain connects TRBV27 to TRBJ1-4, with 7 bases matching TRBD1. The CDR3 spans 14 residues. The germline V gene encodes CDR1 MNHEY and CDR2 SMNVEV (reference sequence). The V segment lost 3 bases and the J segment 7 bases; nucleotides outside the gene matches: 5. The CDR3 region has the DNA TGTGCCAGCAGTTTTGACAGGGCGGGTGAAAAACTGTTTTTT. It yields the protein CASSFDRAGEKLFF.

The V call is TRBV4-2, the J call TRBJ2-7, with D perhaps TRBD1 (6 bases). The germline V gene has CDR1 LGHNA and CDR2 YNFKEQ. The CDR3 sequence is 14 residues long. Between the trimmed V and J ends, which lost 4 bases and 2 bases, there was a span of 12 bases. The CDR3 loop reads CASSPTGLTYEQYF. The CDR3 nucleotides read TGTGCCAGCAGCCCGACAGGTCTTACCTACGAGCAGTACTTC.

The rearrangement joins TRBV18 to TRBJ2-3; 12 bases align to TRBD1. Germline values: CDR1 KGHSH, CDR2 LQKENI. The CDR3 is 15 amino acids. V dropped 3 bases and J dropped 6; count of bases not matched to a gene: 4. CDR3 nucleotide sequence: TGTGCCAGCTCACCGAGGGACAGGGGGCTCGATACGCAGTATTTT. Translated: CASSPRDRGLDTQYF.

This chain links TRBV2 with TRBJ1-1, with unresolved D. V was cut by 8 bases and J by 7 bases, with 8 bases left in between. This CDR3 spans 10 amino acids. Germline CDR1 reads SNHLY; CDR2 reads FYNNEI. The DNA for the CDR3 is TGTGCCAGCGGGGAGTATGAAGCTTTCTTT. Its translation is CASGEYEAFF.

V gene TRBV2 combines with J gene TRBJ2-1; unclear D gene. Per germline, CDR1 SNHLY and CDR2 FYNNEI. The CDR3 consists of 12 residues. Trimming shortened V by 6 bases and J by 3 bases, and 6 bases separated the two germline ends. The CDR3 DNA sequence: TGTGCCAGCAGGAAAGACTACAATGAGCAGTTCTTC. This gives the protein CASRKDYNEQFF.

This chain connects TRBV7-8 to TRBJ1-1; no clear D gene. The V end lost 1 base, the J end lost 0 bases, and 6 bases lay between the germline ends. Germline CDR1 is SGHVS and CDR2 is FQNEAQ. The CDR3 runs 14 residues. The CDR3 is CASSLGWVNTEAFF. For the CDR3, the DNA is TGTGCCAGCAGCTTAGGGTGGGTGAACACTGAAGCTTTCTTT.

This chain links TRBV11-2 with TRBJ2-5; 7 bases fit TRBD2. CDR3 length: 16 residues. Losses at the gene ends were 1 base for V and 4 bases for J; bases not matched to a gene: 9. CDR1 SGHAT and CDR2 FQNNGV come from the germline V gene. CDR3 DNA sequence: TGTGCCAGCAGCTTAGTGGGGGGGGGACTTCGAGAGACCCAGTACTTC. Translated, it gives CASSLVGGGLRETQYF.